This T cell receptor (beta chain) was captured by sequencing in a study of kidney transplant recipient with SARS-CoV-2 infection (dated by TCRdb to about 2021). The cysteine opens and the phenylalanine closes a CDR3 of 17 amino acids. Of all the DNA, just the CDR3 is kept, 51 bases in frame from base 1. V gives up 5 bases and J gives up 4 bases, and the segment between their germline ends measures 23 bases. CDR1 LGHDT and CDR2 YNNKEL were looked up in the germline V gene (reference sequence). The intended sense of this specimen's time point label: pre-pandemic baseline sample and day 111 after first positive SARS-CoV-2 test. The run used an Illumina MiSeq. Profiling of the peripheral T cell repertoire was carried out for human TCRbeta genes. Concerning the study's data processing: Beta-binomial modelling was used to test for differences in clonotype abundance while accounting for variability over time. Clonotypes that had expanded were screened against the ImmuneCODE reference database of SARS-CoV-2-associated TCRs and mapped onto regions of the viral genome. Additional repertoire analyses were carried out for TRBV gene usage, CDR3 length, CDR3 amino acid overlap between time points, clonotype abundance distributions and Jaccard similarity. TCRdb reworked the public reads: Q25 trimming with fastp, MiXCR clone assembly, productive beta chains retained. Rows merge per CDR3 protein into single entries with the most common DNA and genes. The V and J calls and clone size are TCRdb's, not the authors'. The sample table records some 220,000 distinct CDR3 sequences; under 35% of these occur just once. Jointly, the top ten make up around 7.8% of the sample.

As to this clonotype: Its recognized antigen is unknown. Base qualities are not provided; no much larger clone lies one nucleotide away.

The chain is encoded by TRBV3-1 joined to TRBJ1-2; there is no confident call for the D gene. The receptor's source is a male patient younger than 45 who had COVID-19 and was a kidney transplant recipient. It is possible that, after a transplant, some T cells come from the graft donor. The sample here was a blood sample, taken at baseline and around day 120 from a kidney transplant recipient. The CDR3 region has the sequence CASSYSPTLRKTYGYTF. The sequenced DNA: TGTGCCAGCAGCTACAGTCCCACCCTTCGAAAGACCTATGGCTACACCTTC.